This is a list of T cell receptor beta chains from one sample in a study of control samples from healthy donors and cancer patients. Data came from immunoSEQ multiplex PCR; TCRdb stores just in-frame clones and leaves some out. The table has under 60,000 clones, less than 95% seen once. Sample: blood. These receptors all stem from a young man in good health. CDR3s leave out the opening cysteine and the closing phenylalanine or tryptophan.

>TRBJ2-7|TRBV6-5
ASSHGRGFYEQY
>TRBJ1-3|TRBV20-1
SAPYGNTIY
>TRBJ2-7|TRBV29-1
SVEGGSGEQY
>TRBJ2-7|TRBV4-1
ASSQDGTGGYEQY
>TRBJ2-2|TRBV30
AWHQGHANTGELF
>TRBJ1-1|TRBV5-6
ASSFQGQGGTEAF
>TRBJ1-5|TRBV18
ASSPPGVAGQPQH
>TRBJ2-2|TRBV27
ASSGGTAGELF
>TRBJ1-1|TRBV6-6
ASIPLDRGQNTEAF
>TRBJ2-7|TRBV3-1/TRBV3-2
ASSSNQQSGISYEQY
>TRBJ1-1|TRBV4-3
ASSQSLQGAAF
>TRBJ1-2|TRBV5-6
ASSTGQGRNFGYT
>TRBJ1-2|TRBV18
ASSPDGSYRGYT
>TRBJ1-5|TRBV6-2/TRBV6-3
ASSFITRDRENQPQH
>TRBJ2-3|TRBV11-3
ASSVTRTDTQY
>TRBJ2-2|TRBV11-3
ASSSSGLAGVGELF
>TRBJ2-5|TRBV27
ASSFEGPQETQY